What follows describes a single T cell receptor (beta chain). This sample is part of a study of blood T cell repertoires in COVID-19. Sequencing used immunoSEQ multiplex PCR; TCRdb keeps in-frame clones, though not all of them. The sample has roughly 290,000 clones, around 81% seen once; the top ten hold about 15%. CDR3 size: 15 residues. Germline V gives CDR1 LNHDA, CDR2 SQIVND (reference sequence). The ends lost 5 bases at V and 3 bases at J; junction bases unmatched: 7. The chain uses TRBV19 and TRBJ2-7, with TRBD2 identical over 10 bases. The receptor was isolated from a person aged 70 to 85 with COVID-19, enrolled during active disease. The source material was peripheral blood. CDR3 nucleotides: TGTGCCAGTAGTTTTTCGACTAGCGGGCACTACGAGCAGTACTTC. Its translation: CASSFSTSGHYEQYF.